The clone carrying this TCR beta chain came up a few times. This entry belongs to a study of T-cell memory formation after mild COVID-19. One entry per CDR3 protein results from TCRdb running MiXCR on the 5' RACE reads. The repertoire has about 270,000 distinct CDR3 sequences, 15% of them found once; the top ten carry 2% to 2.5%. The TCR was taken from an adult woman who had mild COVID-19 (a few samples of this study predate the infection). Cell type and time point are not known. What was sequenced was PBMCs or a T cell subset sorted from them (not recorded which).

As DNA, the CDR3 is TGTGCCAGCAGTTTCACGGACAGGGTTGAAGCTTTCTTT. It yields the protein CASSFTDRVEAFF. J is TRBJ1-1 and V is TRBV12-3 or TRBV12-4; 8 bases fit TRBD1. V was clipped by 3 bases and J by 7 bases; unmatched bases: 4. The CDR3 loop spans 13 amino acids.